This T cell receptor (beta chain) was identified during a study of blood T cell repertoires in COVID-19. Study background: In each case, the material was cDNA or gDNA derived from T cells, B-cell-depleted T cells, or PBMCs.

Profiling relied on immunoSEQ multiplex PCR, and the TCRdb table lists in-frame clones only, not all of them. The table shows just over 300,000 clones, with 70% to 90% occurring only once. The TCR was taken from a man aged 25 to 45 who had recovered from COVID-19. Sequencing was performed on PBMCs or T cells enriched from blood (not recorded which).

The CDR3 loop reads CASSTTSGGYNEQFF. DNA for the CDR3: TGTGCCAGCAGCACGACTAGCGGGGGGTACAATGAGCAGTTCTTC. V usage is TRBV11-3 and J usage is TRBJ2-1, with 13 positions matching TRBD2. The junction had 2 bases not matched to a gene; V was cut back by 5 bases and J by 4 bases. Per the germline V gene, CDR1 is SGHNT and CDR2 is YENEEA. The CDR3 runs to 15 residues.